This T cell receptor beta chain was sequenced during a study of CD8 T cells in Susac syndrome. The germline gives CDR1 GTSNPN, CDR2 SVGIG (reference sequence). This CDR3 comprises 13 residues. With 5 bases clipped from V and 2 bases from J, the junction kept 3 bases outside the gene matches. Sequencing of TCR beta was performed on blood CD8+ T cells and on blood CD4+ T cells. TEMRA cells were FACS-enriched, unlike CD8+ and CD4+ T cells, which were negatively isolated. With random hexamers, reverse transcription was performed on about 0.5 to 1 ug of RNA. MiXCR, applied by TCRdb to the immunoSEQ multiplex PCR reads, yields one record per CDR3 protein. The table shows approximately 76,000 distinct CDR3 sequences, with approximately 94% occurring only once.

This chain uses TRBV30 with TRBJ1-1; TRBD1 matches at 9 bases. The sample consisted of CD8+ T cells from PBMCs. The TCR was taken from a human donor with multiple sclerosis. Written as DNA, the CDR3 is TGTGCCTGGGGGGACAGGGTAAACACTGAAGCTTTCTTT. It encodes CAWGDRVNTEAFF.